A single T cell receptor (beta chain) is shown here with its context. Which antigen it targets is not known. No clone much larger than this one lies a single base away; base qualities are absent. In the ViraFEST assay, PBMC were stimulated with viral peptide pools, and antigen-specific CD4+ T cell clonotypes were then identified by expansion using TCR sequencing. After about 10 days of culture, CD4+ T cells were isolated with the EasySep CD4+ T cell isolation kit. None of the healthy vaccine recipients had a prior SARS-CoV-2 infection, which was confirmed by nucleocapsid antibody tests that came back negative both before and after vaccination. Roughly 1.9 million PBMC per well were cultured with 8.5 to 10 ug/ml peptides in IMDM containing around 5% human AB serum, approximately 10 IU/ml IL-2 and gentamicin. Half of the culture medium was replaced with fresh IL-2-containing medium on days 3 and 7. Each peptide stimulation condition was cultured in triplicate wells unless otherwise noted. PBMC were separated from whole blood using Ficoll-Paque Plus gradient centrifugation and were then either cryopreserved at -140C or used fresh. Overlapping peptide pools spanned the spike proteins of SARS-CoV-2 and the common cold coronaviruses HCoV-NL63, HCoV-OC43 and HCoV-229E. The QIAamp micro DNA kit was used to extract genomic DNA from the cultured CD4+ T cells.

Libraries were built with the immunoSEQ multiplex PCR assay. TCR beta CDR3 sequencing was performed on DNA from the cultured, isolated CD4+ T cells. On the authors' methods: The analysis removed non-productive TCR sequences, trimmed reads to the CDR3 region, and retained only CDR3s that were 7 or more amino acids long. Antigen-specific clonotypes were identified with the MANAFEST web app by comparing expansion in peptide wells against reference cultures. Positive clones required FDR<0.05 expansion versus reference and all other wells, odds ratio above 5, and frequency above 0.1% in two replicate wells. Cross-reactive clonotypes were defined as significantly expanded in SARS-CoV-2 spike wells and in at least one common cold coronavirus spike condition. Levenshtein distance calculated with the stringdist R package was used to assess CDR3 similarity, and unrooted trees were constructed with ape in R 3.6.1. Entries here come from immuneACCESS through TCRdb and include only in-frame sequences with V and J called. Some clones fail to appear in such tables; in the studies checked, an unresolved V gene covers under half of the shortfall, and the cause of the remainder is unknown. V and J calls and clone size are those listed in that table; D and trimming were worked out from the DNA. The sample table contains tens of thousands of clones; only one count was recorded for around four fifths of them. Approximately 1.7% of the sample goes to the ten largest clones.

Based on the germline V gene, the CDR1 and CDR2 sequences are KGHSH and LQKENI. The CDR3 holds 17 amino acids from the cysteine to the phenylalanine. The entry retains the CDR3 DNA only, 51 bases that are in frame from base 1. V was cut back by 3 bases and J by 0 bases, leaving a gap of 16 bases between them. These data come from a study of vaccination effects on CD4 cells after COVID-19 (dated by TCRdb to between 2021 and 2024). Describing the broader study: Each participant got two doses of an mRNA SARS-CoV-2 vaccine, either BNT162b2 or mRNA-1273. SARS-CoV-2 spike-specific CD4+ TCR repertoires from before and after mRNA vaccination were compared in COVID-19 convalescent patients and in infection-naive vaccine recipients. The Oncomine TCR Beta short-read assay on an Illumina iSeq 100 was used to sequence cultures from other donors in the study. Altogether, roughly 10 COVID-19 convalescent patients and 4 SARS-CoV-2-naive healthy vaccine recipients made up the full study. On the study overall, not on this receptor specifically: Only a small number of convalescent patients were included, and no early post-infection timepoints were available, which limited the study. Clones induced by infection and clones induced by vaccination both contracted markedly at late timepoints after vaccination, which fits with T cell responses waning over time. Among healthy vaccine recipients, nearly all vaccine-induced clones were SARS-CoV-2 mono-reactive, and just 1 of 255 was cross-reactive with common cold coronaviruses.

Sequencing used CD4+ T cells from PBMCs cultured with HCoV-229E spike peptides, obtained before COVID-19 vaccination. Reading the label with the study, this specimen's cell subset or site is: HCoV-229E spike overlapping peptide pool stimulation. This TCR was sampled from a human donor who received a COVID-19 vaccine. The chain employs TRBV18 and TRBJ2-3; the D gene is possibly TRBD2, with 5 bases matching. In nucleotides, the sequence is TGTGCCAGCTCACCGCTAGCTGGGGTCGTTAGCACAGATACGCAGTATTTT. This yields the protein CASSPLAGVVSTDTQYF.